This is a list of T cell receptor beta chains from one sample in a study of T cell repertoires in aging, cancer and after chemotherapy. One entry per CDR3 protein, called by TCRdb with MiXCR from the multiplex PCR reads. The sample holds roughly 1,100 distinct CDR3 sequences; about 22% are singletons and the top ten take 20% to 25%. Sequenced material: blood. The receptors were sampled from a human donor with a blood cancer. The CDR3 runs from the conserved cysteine through the conserved F or W. A D gene is named only where the DNA matches it firmly. Size tells how often a clone was seen (once, few, many) or the class of an expanded clone, and some rows leave it out.

D: .
V: TRBV14
length: 12
J: TRBJ1-2
size: few
DNA: TGTGCCAGCACGGCGGGGAACTATGGCTACACCTTC
CDR3: CASTAGNYGYTF

D: .
V: TRBV6-2/TRBV6-3
length: 12
J: TRBJ1-1
size: few
DNA: TGTGCCAGCAGAACTCAAACCCTGGGGGCTTTCTTT
CDR3: CASRTQTLGAFF

D: .
V: TRBV10-2
length: 14
J: TRBJ1-5
size: few
DNA: TGCGCCAGCAGTGATAGCAGGGGTGATCAGCCCCAGCATTTT
CDR3: CASSDSRGDQPQHF

D: .
V: TRBV27
length: 13
J: TRBJ2-1
size: large
DNA: TGTGCCAGCAGCGGTGGCGTATACAATGAGCAGTTCTTC
CDR3: CASSGGVYNEQFF

D: .
V: TRBV4-1
length: 14
J: TRBJ2-3
size: medium-sized
DNA: TGCGCCAGCAGCCAAGATCTTGGTCGAGATACGCAGTATTTT
CDR3: CASSQDLGRDTQYF

D: TRBD2
V: TRBV6-1
length: 16
J: TRBJ2-1
size: .
DNA: TGTGCCACCAGTGATCCTAGCGGGGGGGCCCGGTATGAGCAGTTCTTC
CDR3: CATSDPSGGARYEQFF

D: TRBD1
V: TRBV7-9
length: 15
J: TRBJ1-3
size: few
DNA: TGTGCCAGCAGCTCACCGGGACAGGGTGAAAACACCATATATTTT
CDR3: CASSSPGQGENTIYF

D: .
V: TRBV12-3/TRBV12-4
length: 14
J: TRBJ1-5
size: medium-sized
DNA: TGTGCCAGCAGTTTAGCGCTAATATCGCCGCCCCAGCATTTT
CDR3: CASSLALISPPQHF

D: .
V: TRBV6-1
length: 17
J: TRBJ2-5
size: medium-sized
DNA: TGTGCCAGCCGAGAAAGGGCAGGGGCTCATGGTGGGGAGACCCAGTACTTC
CDR3: CASRERAGAHGGETQYF

D: .
V: TRBV18
length: 16
J: TRBJ1-3
size: medium-sized
DNA: TGTGCCAGCTCCCTTTCCTCCGGGGCGTCTGGAAACACCATATATTTT
CDR3: CASSLSSGASGNTIYF

D: .
V: TRBV20-1
length: 11
J: TRBJ2-5
size: few
DNA: TGCAGTGCCGGACAGAAAGAGACCCAGTACTTC
CDR3: CSAGQKETQYF

D: TRBD1
V: TRBV5-1
length: 15
J: TRBJ2-7
size: .
DNA: TGCGCCAGCAGCGAATACGGGACAGGGTTCAACGAGCAGTACTTC
CDR3: CASSEYGTGFNEQYF

D: TRBD2
V: TRBV6-6
length: 15
J: TRBJ2-3
size: medium-sized
DNA: TGTGCCAGCAGTAGACTAGCGGGGGGGACAGATACGCAGTATTTT
CDR3: CASSRLAGGTDTQYF

D: TRBD2
V: TRBV19
length: 16
J: TRBJ2-7
size: medium-sized
DNA: TGTGCCAGTAGTATCGGAGGACTAGCGGGAGTTCTCGAGCAGTACTTC
CDR3: CASSIGGLAGVLEQYF

D: TRBD2
V: TRBV7-9
length: 14
J: TRBJ2-3
size: .
DNA: TGTGCCAGCAGCCCATCGGAGCGGGGGCCGTCGAAGTATTTT
CDR3: CASSPSERGPSKYF

D: TRBD1
V: TRBV5-1
length: 15
J: TRBJ2-5
size: medium-sized
DNA: TGCGCCAGCAGCAGGGGACAGAGGTACCAAGAGACCCAGTACTTC
CDR3: CASSRGQRYQETQYF

D: .
V: TRBV5-1
length: 16
J: TRBJ2-5
size: few
DNA: TGCGCCAGCAGCTTGGCCCCCACCCGGGGTAGTGAGACCCAGTACTTC
CDR3: CASSLAPTRGSETQYF

D: .
V: TRBV19
length: 13
J: TRBJ1-5
size: .
DNA: TGTGCCAGTAGTATTCGGACACGGGAGACCCAGCATTTT
CDR3: CASSIRTRETQHF

D: .
V: TRBV4-2
length: 17
J: TRBJ2-5
size: .
DNA: TGTGCCAGCAGCCAAGAACGCTTAACAGGGTTGGGGGAGACCCAGTACTTC
CDR3: CASSQERLTGLGETQYF

D: .
V: TRBV28
length: 14
J: TRBJ2-3
size: .
DNA: TGTGCCAGCAGGAGGGGGGGTAGCACAGATACGCAGTATTTT
CDR3: CASRRGGSTDTQYF

D: TRBD2
V: TRBV20-1
length: 13
J: TRBJ2-7
size: .
DNA: TGCAGTGCCAAATCGGGAGGGCCGAACGAGCAGTACTTC
CDR3: CSAKSGGPNEQYF

D: .
V: TRBV20-1
length: 13
J: TRBJ1-1
size: few
DNA: TGCAGTGCTAGTAACGGACAGATCACTGAAGCTTTCTTT
CDR3: CSASNGQITEAFF

D: .
V: TRBV20-1
length: 14
J: TRBJ1-2
size: .
DNA: TGCAGTGCAGGGCAACCAGGGGTAGACTATGGCTACACCTTC
CDR3: CSAGQPGVDYGYTF

D: .
V: TRBV10-3
length: 15
J: TRBJ1-2
size: medium-sized
DNA: TGTGCCATCAGCTTACAAGATAGAGCTAACTATGGCTACACCTTC
CDR3: CAISLQDRANYGYTF

D: TRBD1
V: TRBV5-1
length: 16
J: TRBJ2-7
size: few
DNA: TGCGCCAGCAGCTTGTCCCCGGGACAGGCCTCCTACGAGCAGTACTTC
CDR3: CASSLSPGQASYEQYF

D: .
V: TRBV7-9
length: 12
J: TRBJ2-7
size: medium-sized
DNA: TGTGCCAGCAGCTTAACCACCTACGAGCAGTACTTC
CDR3: CASSLTTYEQYF

D: .
V: TRBV6-1
length: 16
J: TRBJ2-5
size: .
DNA: TGTGCCAGCAGGGATACCGACATTTTTCACAGGGAGACCCAGTACTTC
CDR3: CASRDTDIFHRETQYF

D: .
V: TRBV6-5
length: 13
J: TRBJ2-5
size: .
DNA: TGTGCCAGCATTGGGGGGGGACAGAGAACCCAGTACTTC
CDR3: CASIGGGQRTQYF

D: .
V: TRBV29-1
length: 14
J: TRBJ1-2
size: large
DNA: TGCAGCGTTTTGCCCCCGGGACGTAACTATGGCTACACCTTC
CDR3: CSVLPPGRNYGYTF

D: .
V: TRBV6-1
length: 11
J: TRBJ1-2
size: medium-sized
DNA: TGTGCCACCACCCCAGGGCATGGCTACACCTTC
CDR3: CATTPGHGYTF

D: TRBD2
V: TRBV5-1
length: 15
J: TRBJ2-5
size: few
DNA: TGCGCCAGCAGCTTGTGGGGGGGGGTACAAGAGACCCAGTACTTC
CDR3: CASSLWGGVQETQYF

D: .
V: TRBV4-3
length: 14
J: TRBJ1-1
size: few
DNA: TGCGCCAGCAGCCACGTTTCGACAAACACTGAAGCTTTCTTT
CDR3: CASSHVSTNTEAFF

D: .
V: TRBV6-2/TRBV6-3
length: 13
J: TRBJ1-1
size: medium-sized
DNA: TGTGCCGGGACGCAGGGGACGGGCGCTGAAGCTTTCTTT
CDR3: CAGTQGTGAEAFF

D: TRBD1
V: TRBV5-5
length: 14
J: TRBJ1-2
size: large
DNA: TGTGCCAGCAGCCAGGGGGCAGGGGTCTATGGCTACACCTTC
CDR3: CASSQGAGVYGYTF

D: .
V: TRBV2
length: 14
J: TRBJ2-1
size: .
DNA: TGTGCCAGCAGTAGCCGAAATCCCTACAATGAGCAGTTCTTC
CDR3: CASSSRNPYNEQFF

D: .
V: TRBV5-4
length: 14
J: TRBJ1-1
size: medium-sized
DNA: TGTGCCAGCAGCTTGGTAAGGGAAAACACTGAAGCTTTCTTT
CDR3: CASSLVRENTEAFF

D: .
V: TRBV18
length: 14
J: TRBJ1-5
size: medium-sized
DNA: TGTGCCAGCTCACCAAGTTATAGGGATCAGCCCCAGCATTTT
CDR3: CASSPSYRDQPQHF

D: .
V: TRBV12-3/TRBV12-4
length: 13
J: TRBJ1-1
size: medium-sized
DNA: TGTGCCAGCGGGGCCTGGGGGAACACTGAAGCTTTCTTT
CDR3: CASGAWGNTEAFF

D: TRBD2
V: TRBV20-1
length: 16
J: TRBJ2-2
size: few
DNA: TGCAGTGCTAGAGCCACTAGCGGGGGTGACACCGGGGAGCTGTTTTTT
CDR3: CSARATSGGDTGELFF

D: TRBD2
V: TRBV12-3/TRBV12-4
length: 19
J: TRBJ2-1
size: .
DNA: TGTGCCAGCAGTTCTATATATTTTCGTACTAACGGGGGGATAGGTGAGCAGTTCTTC
CDR3: CASSSIYFRTNGGIGEQFF

D: .
V: TRBV27
length: 13
J: TRBJ2-5
size: large
DNA: TGTGCCAGCAGTTTTTTGGACCAAGAGACCCAGTACTTC
CDR3: CASSFLDQETQYF

D: .
V: TRBV24-1
length: 16
J: TRBJ2-1
size: medium-sized
DNA: TGTGCCACCAGTGACCAAGCCGGAGGATCCTACAATGAGCAGTTCTTC
CDR3: CATSDQAGGSYNEQFF

D: .
V: TRBV18
length: 15
J: TRBJ1-2
size: medium-sized
DNA: TGTGCCAGCTCACCAAGGGCATACGGGGATTATGGCTACACCTTC
CDR3: CASSPRAYGDYGYTF

D: TRBD2
V: TRBV7-9
length: 14
J: TRBJ2-3
size: .
DNA: TGTGCCGGCCAGGGAGCGGGGGTTACAGATACGCAGTATTTT
CDR3: CAGQGAGVTDTQYF

D: .
V: TRBV7-9
length: 14
J: TRBJ2-1
size: .
DNA: TGTGCCAGCAGCCCCCCTGGCACTTTTAATGAGCAGTTCTTC
CDR3: CASSPPGTFNEQFF

D: .
V: TRBV7-9
length: 16
J: TRBJ2-1
size: .
DNA: TGTGCCAGCAGCTTGGGCCGAGGGGGGCATTATAATGAGCAGTTCTTC
CDR3: CASSLGRGGHYNEQFF

D: TRBD2
V: TRBV20-1
length: 14
J: TRBJ2-1
size: .
DNA: TGCAGTGCCTCACTAGCGGGGAACCTTGGGAGGCATCTCTTC
CDR3: CSASLAGNLGRHLF

D: TRBD1
V: TRBV11-2
length: 17
J: TRBJ2-7
size: .
DNA: TGTGCCAGCAGCTTACCGCCCGGGACAGGGGGCTTGTACGAGCAGTACTTC
CDR3: CASSLPPGTGGLYEQYF

D: .
V: TRBV13
length: 14
J: TRBJ2-5
size: large
DNA: TGTGCCAGCAGCTTTCTGTCGGCCGGAGAGACCCAGTACTTC
CDR3: CASSFLSAGETQYF

D: .
V: TRBV28
length: 15
J: TRBJ1-1
size: .
DNA: TGTGCCAGCAGTTTAGTCTGGGGTCGGAACACTGAAGCTTTCTTT
CDR3: CASSLVWGRNTEAFF

D: .
V: TRBV6-5
length: 16
J: TRBJ2-1
size: large
DNA: TGTGCCAGCAGTTACTCCCCGGACAGTGTCGTCAATGAGCAGTTCTTC
CDR3: CASSYSPDSVVNEQFF

D: TRBD2
V: TRBV10-2
length: 13
J: TRBJ2-1
size: medium-sized
DNA: TGCGCCAGCTTGGTGGCGGGGGGCAATGAGCAGTTCTTC
CDR3: CASLVAGGNEQFF

D: .
V: TRBV5-4
length: 15
J: TRBJ2-2
size: .
DNA: TGTGCCAGCAGCTTGGGCCCGGTCGGGGGCGGGGAGCTGTTTTTT
CDR3: CASSLGPVGGGELFF

D: TRBD1
V: TRBV28
length: 16
J: TRBJ1-1
size: once
DNA: TGTGCCAGCAACCCGGGGGACAGCCCCATGAACACTGAAGCTTTCTTT
CDR3: CASNPGDSPMNTEAFF

D: TRBD2
V: TRBV29-1
length: 18
J: TRBJ2-5
size: .
DNA: TGCAGCGTTGAGCCGGAGACTAGCGGGGGGAGCTCCTACAATGAGCAGTACTTC
CDR3: CSVEPETSGGSSYNEQYF

D: .
V: TRBV6-2/TRBV6-3
length: 14
J: TRBJ1-4
size: medium-sized
DNA: TGTGCCAGCAGTTCCCAGGGTGCTAATGAAAAACTGTTTTTT
CDR3: CASSSQGANEKLFF